This T cell receptor (beta chain) was identified during a study of T cell responses to AZD1222 COVID-19 vaccine. Overall study findings and caveats: A reported finding is that nearly half of spike-specific TCRs target unmutated variant regions.

The germline gives CDR1 MGHRA, CDR2 YSYEKL. The length of the CDR3 is 17 residues. J was trimmed by 4 bases and V by 3 bases; bases with no gene match: 9. Details on this clone: No antigen is known for it.

Assay: immunoSEQ multiplex PCR; the TCRdb copy retains only in-frame clones and omits some. The data contain some 150,000 clones, over 85% of them seen just once; the ten biggest clones take up 5.1%. The receptor was derived from an adult in good health. This material consisted of peripheral blood, taken on day 0 of AZD1222 vaccination. The chain employs TRBV4-1 and TRBJ2-1; 10 bases match TRBD2. The CDR3 here is CASSHSRTSGTYNEQFF. The DNA of the CDR3 is TGCGCCAGCAGCCACTCCCGTACTAGCGGGACTTACAATGAGCAGTTCTTC.